This T cell receptor beta chain appears in the sequencing data of a study of CD8 T cells in ankylosing spondylitis. TCRdb ran MiXCR on the 5' RACE reads and lists one entry per CDR3 protein. The data hold fewer than 400,000 distinct CDR3 sequences, with roughly 14% observed a single time. A remark on this clonotype: The antigen is undetermined.

The germline V gene encodes CDR1 SGHDT and CDR2 YYEEEE. V lost 2 bases and J 0 bases, leaving 15 bases between the germline ends. CDR3 length: 17 amino acids. Study-wide points: About 8 highly homologous variants made up a TCR beta motif, and this motif appeared characteristic of ankylosing spondylitis blood. Both synovial fluid and blood in reactive arthritis had previously been reported to carry some motif variants. It was reported that disease-linked clones were significantly enriched in matched ankylosing spondylitis synovial fluid.

The sample comprised blood, either unsorted or a sorted T cell fraction (not recorded which). The genes are TRBV5-6 and TRBJ2-1, with D tentatively TRBD1 or TRBD2 (6 bases each). This clonotype was sampled from a male donor with ankylosing spondylitis or in good health (not recorded which). CDR3 in amino acids: CASSLGGWRGSYNEQFF. For the CDR3, the DNA is TGTGCCAGCAGCTTAGGGGGGTGGCGGGGCTCCTACAATGAGCAGTTCTTC.